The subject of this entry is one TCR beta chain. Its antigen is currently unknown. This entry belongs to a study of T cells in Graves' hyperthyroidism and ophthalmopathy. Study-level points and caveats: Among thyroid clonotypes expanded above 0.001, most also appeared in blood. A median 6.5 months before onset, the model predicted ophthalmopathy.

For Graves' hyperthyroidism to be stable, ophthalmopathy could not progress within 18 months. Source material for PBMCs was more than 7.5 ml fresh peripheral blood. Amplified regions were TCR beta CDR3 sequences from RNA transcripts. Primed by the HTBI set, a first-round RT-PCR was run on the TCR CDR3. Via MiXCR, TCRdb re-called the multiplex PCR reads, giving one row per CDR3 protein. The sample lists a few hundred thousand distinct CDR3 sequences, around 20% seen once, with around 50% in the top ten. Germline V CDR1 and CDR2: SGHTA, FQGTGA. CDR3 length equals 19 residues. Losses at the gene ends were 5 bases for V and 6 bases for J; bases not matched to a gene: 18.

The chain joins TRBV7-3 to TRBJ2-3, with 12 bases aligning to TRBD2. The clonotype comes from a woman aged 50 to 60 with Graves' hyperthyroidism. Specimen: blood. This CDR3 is CASSTAGTSGPGAGDTQYF. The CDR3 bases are TGTGCCAGCAGCACAGCCGGGACTAGCGGGCCGGGTGCGGGGGATACGCAGTATTTT.